This TCR beta chain was identified in a study of beta chain features in type 1 diabetes. Study observations and caveats: Whether TCRB rearrangement is influenced by HLA type went unresolved here.

Germline V CDR1 and CDR2: GTSNPN, SVGIG (reference sequence). V was cut by 0 bases and J by 6 bases, with 6 bases left in between. CDR3 length: 12 residues. In the case of this clone: Its antigen is unidentified.

Reverse transcribing all isolated RNA meant expressed TCRB transcripts were sequenced. Using immunoSEQ multiplex PCR, the repertoire was profiled, and TCRdb retains in-frame clones only, with some absent. The repertoire includes 150,000 to 200,000 clones, about 9.8% of them detected once, and about 2.1% sits in the top ten. The chain combines TRBV30 with TRBJ2-1; D ambiguous. The sequenced sample was central memory CD4+ T cells from blood. This receptor was identified in a woman aged 18-29 years in good health. CDR3 bases: TGTGCCTGGAGTGTGAGTAGCAATGAGCAGTTCTTC. Amino acid sequence: CAWSVSSNEQFF. The full variable domain, rest sourced from reference TRBV30 and TRBJ2-1, is SQTIHQWPATLVQPVGSPLSLECTVEGTSNPNLYWYRQAAGRGLQLLFYSVGIGQISSEVPQNLSASRPQDRQFILSSKKLLLSDSGFYLCAWSVSSNEQFFGPGTRLTVL.